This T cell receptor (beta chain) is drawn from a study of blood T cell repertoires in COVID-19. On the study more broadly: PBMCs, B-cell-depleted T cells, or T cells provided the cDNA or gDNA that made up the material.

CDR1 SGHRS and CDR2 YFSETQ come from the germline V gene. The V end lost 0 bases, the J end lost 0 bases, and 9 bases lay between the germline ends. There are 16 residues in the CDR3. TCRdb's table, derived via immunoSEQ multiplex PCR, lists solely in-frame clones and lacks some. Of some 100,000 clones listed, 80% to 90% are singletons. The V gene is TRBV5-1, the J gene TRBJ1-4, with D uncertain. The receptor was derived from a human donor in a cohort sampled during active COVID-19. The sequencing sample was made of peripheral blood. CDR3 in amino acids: CASSLGLQSTNEKLFF. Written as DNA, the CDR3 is TGCGCCAGCAGCTTGGGACTACAGTCAACTAATGAAAAACTGTTTTTT.